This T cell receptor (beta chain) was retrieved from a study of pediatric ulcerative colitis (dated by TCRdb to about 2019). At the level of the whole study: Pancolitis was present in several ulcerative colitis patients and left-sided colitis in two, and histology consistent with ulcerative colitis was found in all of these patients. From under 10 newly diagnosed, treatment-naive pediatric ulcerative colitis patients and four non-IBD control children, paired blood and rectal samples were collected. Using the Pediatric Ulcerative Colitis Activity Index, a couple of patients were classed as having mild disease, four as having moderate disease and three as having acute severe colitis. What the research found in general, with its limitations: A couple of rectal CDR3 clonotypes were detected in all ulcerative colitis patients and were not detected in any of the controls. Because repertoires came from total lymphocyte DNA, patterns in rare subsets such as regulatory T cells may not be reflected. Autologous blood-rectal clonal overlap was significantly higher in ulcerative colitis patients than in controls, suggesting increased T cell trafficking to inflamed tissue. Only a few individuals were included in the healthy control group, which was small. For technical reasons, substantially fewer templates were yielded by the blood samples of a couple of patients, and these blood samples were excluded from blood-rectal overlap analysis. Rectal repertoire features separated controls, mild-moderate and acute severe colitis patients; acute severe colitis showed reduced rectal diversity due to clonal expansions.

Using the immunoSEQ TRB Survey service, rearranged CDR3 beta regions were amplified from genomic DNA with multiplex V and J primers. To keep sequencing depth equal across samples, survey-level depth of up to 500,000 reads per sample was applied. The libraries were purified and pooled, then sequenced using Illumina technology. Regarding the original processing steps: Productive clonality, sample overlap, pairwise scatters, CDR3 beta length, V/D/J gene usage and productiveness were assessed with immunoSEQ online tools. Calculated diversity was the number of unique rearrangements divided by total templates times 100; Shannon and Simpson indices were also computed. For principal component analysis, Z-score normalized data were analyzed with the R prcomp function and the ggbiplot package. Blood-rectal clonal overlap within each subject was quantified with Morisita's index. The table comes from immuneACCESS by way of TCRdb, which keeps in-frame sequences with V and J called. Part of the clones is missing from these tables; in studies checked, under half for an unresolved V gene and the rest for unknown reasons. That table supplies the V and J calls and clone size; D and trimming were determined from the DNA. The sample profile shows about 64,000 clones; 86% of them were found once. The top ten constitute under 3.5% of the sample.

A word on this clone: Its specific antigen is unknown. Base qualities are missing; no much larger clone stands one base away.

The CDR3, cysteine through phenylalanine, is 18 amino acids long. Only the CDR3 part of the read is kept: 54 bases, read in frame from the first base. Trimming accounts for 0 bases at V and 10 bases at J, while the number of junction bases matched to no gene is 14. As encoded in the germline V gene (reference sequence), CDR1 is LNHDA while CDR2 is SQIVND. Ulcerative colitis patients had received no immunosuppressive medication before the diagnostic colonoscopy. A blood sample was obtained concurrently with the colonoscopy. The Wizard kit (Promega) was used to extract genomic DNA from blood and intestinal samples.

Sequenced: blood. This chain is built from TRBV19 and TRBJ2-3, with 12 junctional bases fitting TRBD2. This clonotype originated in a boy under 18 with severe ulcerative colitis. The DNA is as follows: TGTGCCAGTAGTATAGACCCTCGGCTAGCGGGAGGGCTGGACCCGCAGTATTTT. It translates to CASSIDPRLAGGLDPQYF.